The T cell receptor beta chain under discussion was sequenced for a study of T cells in Graves' hyperthyroidism and ophthalmopathy. Findings and limits, study-wide: Blood also contained most expanded thyroid clonotypes above 0.001. Median prediction lead before ophthalmopathy onset was 5 to 7 months with the model.

Remarks on this clonotype: Its antigen is not known.

V was trimmed by 7 bases and J by 7 bases, leaving 15 bases between them. Germline V gene sequence: CDR1 KGHDR, CDR2 SFDVKD. CDR3 length: 13 residues. Researchers took RNA transcripts and amplified the TCR beta CDR3 regions from them. A set of HTBI primers served as the primers for a first-round RT-PCR of the TCR CDR3. MiXCR, applied by TCRdb to the multiplex PCR reads, yields one record per CDR3 protein. Here the sample spans 490,000 or so distinct CDR3 sequences, 22% being singletons. Reasons for excluding patients were uncontrolled infection, other autoimmune disease, pregnancy or lactation. The clonotype was recovered from a woman aged 65 to 85 with Graves' ophthalmopathy. The V and J genes are TRBV24-1 and TRBJ1-2, with D unclear. What was sequenced was blood. The DNA of the CDR3 is TGTGCCACCAGCGAGAATGGGGATGGTGGCTACACCTTC. This translates into CATSENGDGGYTF.